Included here is one T cell receptor (beta chain) sequence, with context. Constant-segment primers served in 5'RACE that generated TCR alpha and TCR beta cDNA libraries bearing sample barcodes and UMIs. Using its own MiXCR run on the 5' RACE reads, TCRdb lists one record per CDR3 protein. The data show fewer than 400,000 distinct CDR3 sequences, 16% seen once. This sample was taken from a study of T-cell memory formation after mild COVID-19. The CDR3 consists of 15 residues. CDR1 is SGHDN and CDR2 is FVKESK in the germline V gene. V was trimmed by 1 base and J by 6 bases, leaving 12 bases between them.

Sequenced material: PBMCs or a T cell subset sorted from them (not recorded which). The chain has TRBV14 and TRBJ2-2; a weak D match, TRBD1 (6 bases). This TCR was recovered from a man aged 18 to 29 who had mild COVID-19 (a few samples of this study predate the infection). Cell type and time point are not known. The CDR3 sequence: CASSQATGIPGELFF. The CDR3 DNA is TGTGCCAGCAGCCAAGCCACAGGGATCCCCGGGGAGCTGTTTTTT.